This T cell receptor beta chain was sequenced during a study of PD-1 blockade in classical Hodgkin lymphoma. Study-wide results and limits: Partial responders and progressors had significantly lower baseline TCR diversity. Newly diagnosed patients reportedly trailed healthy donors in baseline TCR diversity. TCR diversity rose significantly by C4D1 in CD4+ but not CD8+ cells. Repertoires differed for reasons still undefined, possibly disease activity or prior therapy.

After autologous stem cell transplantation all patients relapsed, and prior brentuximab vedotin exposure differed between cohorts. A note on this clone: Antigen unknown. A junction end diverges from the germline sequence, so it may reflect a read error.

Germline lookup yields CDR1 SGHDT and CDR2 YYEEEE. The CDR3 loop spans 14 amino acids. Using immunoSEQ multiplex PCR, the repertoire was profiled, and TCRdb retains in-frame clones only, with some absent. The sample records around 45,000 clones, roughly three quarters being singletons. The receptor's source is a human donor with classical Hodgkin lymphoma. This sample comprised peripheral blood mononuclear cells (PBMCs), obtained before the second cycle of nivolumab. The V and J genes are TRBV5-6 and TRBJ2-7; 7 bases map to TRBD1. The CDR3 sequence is CASGLGDSAYEQYF. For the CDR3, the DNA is TGTGCCAGCGGCTTGGGGGACAGCGCCTACGAGCAGTACTTC. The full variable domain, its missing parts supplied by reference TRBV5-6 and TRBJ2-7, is DAGVTQSPTHLIKTRGQQVTLRCSPKSGHDTVSWYQQALGQGPQFIFQYYEEEERQRGNFPDRFSGHQFPNYSSELNVNALLLGDSALYLCASGLGDSAYEQYFGPGTRLTVT.